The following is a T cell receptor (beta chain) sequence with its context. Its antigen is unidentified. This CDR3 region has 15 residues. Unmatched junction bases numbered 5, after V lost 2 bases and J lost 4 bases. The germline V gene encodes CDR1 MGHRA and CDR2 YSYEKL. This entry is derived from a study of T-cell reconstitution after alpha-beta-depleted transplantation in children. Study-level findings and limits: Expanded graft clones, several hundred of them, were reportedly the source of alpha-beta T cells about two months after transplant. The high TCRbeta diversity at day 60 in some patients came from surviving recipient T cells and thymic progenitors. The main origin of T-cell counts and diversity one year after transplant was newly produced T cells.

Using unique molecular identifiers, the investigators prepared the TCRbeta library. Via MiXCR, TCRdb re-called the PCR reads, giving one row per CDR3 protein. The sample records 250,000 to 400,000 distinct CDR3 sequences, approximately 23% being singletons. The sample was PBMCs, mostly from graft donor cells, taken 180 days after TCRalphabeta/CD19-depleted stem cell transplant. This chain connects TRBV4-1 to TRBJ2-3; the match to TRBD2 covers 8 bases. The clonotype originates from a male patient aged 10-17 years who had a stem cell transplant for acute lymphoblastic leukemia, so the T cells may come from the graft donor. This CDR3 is CASSQLTSAPDTQYF. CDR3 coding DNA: TGCGCCAGCAGCCAATTGACTAGCGCCCCAGATACGCAGTATTTT.